A single sample gave rise to the 13 T cell receptor beta chains below, sequenced in a study of blood T cell repertoires in COVID-19. Here immunoSEQ multiplex PCR was the method, and the copy in TCRdb shows in-frame clones only, minus some. The data show roughly 100,000 clones, roughly nine tenths seen once. The sequencing input was peripheral blood. Receptor source: a human donor with active COVID-19. The donor label of this sample is uncertain.

This clone was detected only once. The rearrangement joins TRBV6-5 to TRBJ1-5; D ambiguous. Trimming stripped 4 bases from V and 6 bases from J, with 10 bases between. Germline lookup yields CDR1 MNHEY and CDR2 SVGAGI. The CDR3 spans 13 residues. This chain's CDR3 is CASSSSWSQPQHF. As DNA, the CDR3 is TGTGCCAGCAGTTCATCGTGGAGTCAGCCCCAGCATTTT.

The count of this clone is one. The chain recombines TRBV6-5 with TRBJ1-4, with TRBD1 identical over 10 bases. Looked up from germline, CDR1 is MNHEY and CDR2 is SVGAGI. The CDR3 consists of 14 residues. The junction had 10 bases not matched to a gene; V was cut back by 8 bases and J by 10 bases. The CDR3 bases are TGTGCCAGCTGCCGGGACAGGGGAAACGGAAAACTGTTTTTT. Residues: CASCRDRGNGKLFF.

This rearrangement joins TRBV5-4 to TRBJ2-3; D ambiguous. CDR1 and CDR2 from the germline V gene are SGHNT and YYREEE (reference sequence). There are 14 residues in the CDR3. The V end lost 0 bases, the J end lost 2 bases, and 7 bases lay between the germline ends. The CDR3 region is CASSLDSYTDTQYF. CDR3 nucleotide sequence: TGTGCCAGCAGCTTGGATTCTTACACAGATACGCAGTATTTT. The whole variable domain, remainder taken from reference TRBV5-4 and TRBJ2-3, is ETGVTQSPTHLIKTRGQQVTLRCSSQSGHNTVSWYQQALGQGPQFIFQYYREEENGRGNFPPRFSGLQFPNYSSELNVNALELDDSALYLCASSLDSYTDTQYFGPGTRLTVL.

A single count supports this clone. V is TRBV7-6 and J is TRBJ2-7, with D tentatively TRBD1 (6 bases). The V and J ends lost 2 bases and 5 bases respectively, with 16 bases between them. From germline, CDR1 is SGHVS and CDR2 FNYEAQ. The CDR3 extends over 15 amino acids. This CDR3 is CASSLSGQPSHEQYF. The CDR3 DNA reads TGTGCCAGCAGCTTAAGCGGACAGCCTTCCCACGAGCAGTACTTC. The entire variable domain, with the rest obtained from reference TRBV7-6 and TRBJ2-7, is as follows: GAGVSQSPRYKVTKRGQDVALRCDPISGHVSLYWYRQALGQGPEFLTYFNYEAQQDKSGLPNDRFSAERPEGSISTLTIQRTEQRDSAMYRCASSLSGQPSHEQYFGPGTRLTVT.

The V gene is TRBV27, the J gene TRBJ1-2; D possibly corresponds to TRBD1 (6 bases). Germline assignment: CDR1 MNHEY and CDR2 SMNVEV (reference sequence). Trimming stripped 6 bases from V and 7 bases from J, with 18 bases between. The CDR3 runs to 14 residues. CDR3 sequence (DNA): TGTGCCAGCAGACCCTACGCACAGGGTTTTGGCTACACCTTC. Its translation is CASRPYAQGFGYTF.

The V gene is TRBV6-2 or TRBV6-3, the J gene TRBJ1-2; tentatively, D is TRBD1 (6 bases). The CDR3 sequence is 14 residues long. V shed 0 bases and J shed 8 bases, with 13 bases lying between them. The germline V gene encodes CDR1 MNHEY and CDR2 SVGEGT. Here the CDR3 reads CASSYSESGQGYTF. In nucleotides, the CDR3 is TGTGCCAGCAGTTACTCGGAGAGTGGACAGGGCTACACCTTC.

V usage is TRBV7-2 and J usage is TRBJ2-3, with 12 positions matching TRBD2. The CDR3 has 15 residues. Trimming cost V 5 bases and J 9 bases; bases outside gene matches: 9. CDR1 and CDR2 (germline): SGHTA, FQGNSA. CDR3 in DNA: TGTGCCAGCAGCCCCCCGAGACTAGCGGGGGAGACGCAGTATTTT. Residues: CASSPPRLAGETQYF. The entire variable domain, with the rest obtained from reference TRBV7-2 and TRBJ2-3, is as follows: GAGVSQSPSNKVTEKGKDVELRCDPISGHTALYWYRQSLGQGLEFLIYFQGNSAPDKSGLPSDRFSAERTGGSVSTLTIQRTQQEDSAVYLCASSPPRLAGETQYFGPGTRLTVL.

V is TRBV6-2 or TRBV6-3 and J is TRBJ2-2; 10 bases match TRBD2. Germline V gives CDR1 MNHEY, CDR2 SVGEGT. The J segment lost 8 bases and the V segment lost 5 bases, leaving 8 bases of the junction unmatched. The CDR3 covers 15 residues. CDR3 sequence (DNA): TGTGCCAGCAGTGTAAGCGGGGGGGCGACTGGGGAGCTGTTTTTT. This gives the protein CASSVSGGATGELFF.

This clone has a single count. V usage is TRBV7-3 and J usage is TRBJ2-6, with D possibly being TRBD1 (6 bases). The V gene lost 3 bases and the J gene lost 0 bases, with 9 bases spanning the gap. This CDR3 has 16 amino acids. Germline CDR1 is SGHTA and CDR2 is FQGTGA. The CDR3 DNA sequence: TGTGCCAGCAGCTTGGGACACCCCTCTGGGGCCAACGTCCTGACTTTC. Translated: CASSLGHPSGANVLTF.

The V gene is TRBV25-1, the J gene TRBJ2-3; D is ambiguous. Germline lookup yields CDR1 MGHDK and CDR2 SYGVNS. The CDR3 consists of 14 residues. The V and J ends lost 5 bases and 2 bases respectively, with 11 bases between them. CDR3 residues: CASSLTELTDTQYF. Here the CDR3 DNA reads TGTGCCAGCAGTTTAACAGAACTCACAGATACGCAGTATTTT.

J is TRBJ1-2 and V is TRBV7-9; D is unresolved. V was pared by 0 bases and J by 3 bases, with 8 bases between. The CDR3 consists of 14 residues. From germline, CDR1 is SEHNR and CDR2 FQNEAQ (reference sequence). The CDR3 reads CASSLALLHYGYTF. DNA of the CDR3: TGTGCCAGCAGCTTAGCTCTACTCCACTATGGCTACACCTTC.

The chain carries TRBV7-2 and TRBJ2-3, with TRBD2 matching over 7 bases. The germline V gene has CDR1 SGHTA and CDR2 FQGNSA. V lost 8 bases, J lost 0 bases, and 14 bases stayed unmatched. This CDR3 has 17 residues. Written as DNA, the CDR3 is TGTGCCAGCGGATTAGGGGCGCGGGGGACTAGCACAGATACGCAGTATTTT. This translates into CASGLGARGTSTDTQYF.

A single count supports this clone. The chain joins TRBV15 to TRBJ2-1; 13 nucleotides line up with TRBD2. The trim removed 3 bases at V and 7 bases at J, leaving 3 bases unmatched. Germline CDR1 and CDR2: LNHNV and YYDKDF (reference sequence). This CDR3 spans 15 amino acids. The chain's CDR3 is CATSSGTSGVNEQFF. In DNA, the CDR3 is TGTGCCACCAGCAGCGGGACTAGCGGGGTTAATGAGCAGTTCTTC.